The clone carrying this T cell receptor beta chain was detected only once. What it binds is unknown. Per the germline V gene, CDR1 is SNHLY and CDR2 is FYNNEI. V was clipped by 8 bases and J by 8 bases; unmatched bases: 4. CDR3 length: 13 residues. Alongside a J-beta primer mix, a sample-barcoded 5' primer served in a second PCR lasting about 7 to 11 cycles. In TCRdb, the 5' RACE reads were re-called with MiXCR into one record per CDR3 protein. Here the sample spans roughly 2 million distinct CDR3 sequences, around half being singletons. This sample is part of a study of blood T cells in healthy people across ages. The study's findings and limits: It was not known whether donors were CMV positive (a possible confounder of expanded clonotype changes).

The chain is built from TRBV2 and TRBJ2-1, with 12 bases aligning to TRBD2. The receptor comes from a woman aged 40 to 49 in good health. The sequenced sample was blood. CDR3 amino acids: CASLAGGLDEQFF. Here the CDR3 DNA reads TGTGCCAGCCTAGCGGGGGGGCTCGATGAGCAGTTCTTC.